This paragraph reports one TCR beta chain. Germline values: CDR1 SGDLS, CDR2 YYNGEE. Losses at the gene ends were 0 bases for V and 2 bases for J; bases not matched to a gene: 4. The CDR3 sequence is 16 residues long. The data stem from a study of blood T cell repertoires in COVID-19. Under the authors' procedure: Reference gene primer amplification in the assay estimated nucleated cell counts. Produced via immunoSEQ multiplex PCR; TCRdb's table is partial and in-frame only. V and J calls and clone size come straight from that table; D and trimming were deduced from the DNA. The sample contains about 170,000 clones, around four fifths of which appear only once.

The TCR comes from a middle-aged man who had recovered from COVID-19. The rearrangement uses TRBV9 and TRBJ2-5; 10 bases agree with TRBD1. Sequenced input: peripheral blood. DNA for the CDR3: TGTGCCAGCAGCGTAGGGACAGGGGGAGGACAAGAGACCCAGTACTTC. Translation gives CASSVGTGGGQETQYF.